This note documents a single T cell receptor beta chain sequence. This clonotype was seen a few times. The antigen it recognizes is unknown. Base qualities were left out, and no much larger clone turns up one base away. The sample comes from a study of blood T cells in healthy people across ages (dated by TCRdb to between 2014 and 2016). For context, the study as a whole: In model experiments, template switching captured about one uniquely barcoded TCR beta cDNA molecule for every two T cells. To track age-related changes in TCR beta repertoire diversity, the study relied on deep sequencing normalized with unique cDNA molecular identifiers. The donors were split into four age groups: young (average around 15 years), middle-aged (over 35), aged (more than 55) and long-lived (over 80). Two additional independent replicas of 1 million unique cDNA reads from the same blood draw were analyzed for two donors (one aged 18 to 30 and one aged 80 or older).

Donors were around 37 systemically healthy Caucasian individuals from Russia aged roughly 6 to 95 years. Approximately 10 milliliters of peripheral blood were collected from each donor into EDTA-treated Vacutainer tubes. Ficoll-Paque density-gradient centrifugation was used to isolate PBMCs, with at least 7 million obtained per sample. Total RNA was extracted from PBMCs with Trizol reagent, with at least 6 micrograms obtained per sample. For every donor, flow cytometry on a PBMC aliquot measured the percentage of naive CD45RAhigh/CD27high T cells. General conclusions and limits of the study: Observed TCR beta diversity per million T cells fell roughly linearly with age, and a significant reduction was already apparent by age about 43. Compared with the aged group, the long-lived group had more naive CD4+ T cells, fewer expanded clones and increased TCR diversity, suggesting age selection. Observed TCR beta diversity correlated strongly with the percentage of naive T cells measured by flow cytometry. Because profiling used bulk unsorted PBMCs, naive and antigen-experienced compartments could not be compared conclusively. Donor CMV infection status was unknown, potentially confounding age-related changes in expanded clonotypes. Estimates of total diversity based on one million sequenced T cells were considered lower bounds and underestimates.

CDR1 and CDR2 (SGHTA, FQGTGA) derive from the germline V gene. Measured from the cysteine to the phenylalanine, the CDR3 is 15 residues long. Solely the CDR3 DNA is kept, with 45 bases framed from the first base. V sheds 5 bases and J sheds 2 bases, leaving 14 bases between their ends. Library construction relied on 5' RACE. TCRdb shows the sequencer as Illumina HiSeq 2500. A second PCR of roughly 7 to 11 cycles was performed with a sample-barcoded 5' primer and a J-beta primer mix. A unique molecular identifier was introduced onto each TCR beta cDNA molecule by a template-switch 5' adaptor carrying 12 random nucleotides. At least 2.5 million CDR3-containing paired-end reads were obtained from each sample. First-strand cDNA was synthesized from all RNA with the Mint cDNA synthesis kit, primed by a TRBC-specific oligonucleotide. Following uracil-DNA glycosylase treatment, all cDNA underwent a first 18-cycle PCR with the universal primers M1SS and BC2_uni_R. The authors' analysis ran thus. For normalization, 1 million high-quality reads were randomly selected from each sample, with every read carrying a distinct molecular identifier. Reads sharing molecular identifiers were discarded rather than binned into consensus sequences. MiTCR, run with a Q25 quality threshold and the strictest error-elimination algorithm, handled CDR3 identification, clonotype clustering and error correction. Lower-bound total TCR beta diversity was estimated with a nonparametric unseen species model using Euler transformation. TCRdb trimmed the raw reads at Q25, called clones with MiXCR and kept productive beta chains. Records with the same CDR3 protein are collapsed into one entry carrying the most frequent genes and DNA. It is TCRdb's table, rather than the study itself, that gives the V and J calls and clone size. The sample contains around 1,000,000 distinct CDR3 sequences, 25% of them found a single time. The ten top clones hold about 0.69% of the sample.

The same sample was also used in a study of T cells of mothers and their children. The second study, in turn, reports: The donors were nine systemically healthy Caucasian individuals, made up of three mothers and their six children. cDNA synthesis consumed the entire amount of extracted RNA, loaded at 1.5 ug RNA in each 15 ul reaction. In the second PCR, the M1S primer added sample barcodes and 2-4 random nucleotides. More than 9 million TCR beta CDR3 reads were obtained from each mother, and 2.5 million to 3 million reads were obtained from each child. In both related and unrelated pairs, thymic selection shapes the output of TCR recombination in a similar way, with inherited differences having only a minor effect. Normalized repertoire overlap was always found to be slightly, but never significantly, higher in related mother-child pairs than in unrelated mother-child pairs. No persistent microchimeric T cell clones were detected, at a sensitivity of about 100 clones per million clonotypes. The study used deep NGS to compare TCR beta repertoires of mothers and children, seeking features distinguishing related mother-child pairs from unrelated individuals. The mean age was roughly 44 +/- 4 years for the mothers and around 10 +/- 4 years for the children. After adapter ligation was performed with NEBNext reagents, the libraries were sequenced on an Illumina HiSeq 2000 with 100+100 nt paired-end reads. To prevent cross-contamination, the mother and child libraries were prepared a month apart and were sequenced in separate runs. Each donor had between about 500,000 and 2,100,000 distinct TCR beta clonotypes identified. Naive TCR beta clonotypes were estimated from low-frequency clonotypes matched to each donor's FACS-determined naive share, without sorting.

This receptor was identified in a girl aged 2-10 years in good health. The V gene is TRBV7-3 and the J gene is TRBJ2-3; the D gene is perhaps TRBD1 or TRBD2, each of them matching over 5 bases. Material: blood. Here is the DNA: TGTGCCAGCAGCCCTCCGGGACCAAACACAGATACGCAGTATTTT. This gives the protein CASSPPGPNTDTQYF.